This TCR beta chain is drawn from a study of identifying expanded T cells in peripheral blood. Assay: immunoSEQ multiplex PCR; the TCRdb copy retains only in-frame clones and omits some. The table shows about 86,000 clones, with roughly 85% occurring only once. Study conclusions and caveats: Across healthy donors, higher total template counts meant significantly greater roughly 2-week count variance.

A note on this clone: Its matching antigen is unknown.

Healthy donors had no documented immune events, such as infections, while sampled. V lost 0 bases and J lost 4, with 7 bases in between. CDR3 size: 13 residues. Germline-derived CDR1 and CDR2 are SGHRS and YFSETQ. What was sequenced was blood. The gene calls are TRBV5-1 and TRBJ1-2; the D is unclear. The TCR sequence derives from a person between 18 and 75 years old in good health. In DNA, the CDR3 is TGCGCCAGCAGCTTGGACGCAGTCTATGGCTACACCTTC. This sequence encodes CASSLDAVYGYTF.